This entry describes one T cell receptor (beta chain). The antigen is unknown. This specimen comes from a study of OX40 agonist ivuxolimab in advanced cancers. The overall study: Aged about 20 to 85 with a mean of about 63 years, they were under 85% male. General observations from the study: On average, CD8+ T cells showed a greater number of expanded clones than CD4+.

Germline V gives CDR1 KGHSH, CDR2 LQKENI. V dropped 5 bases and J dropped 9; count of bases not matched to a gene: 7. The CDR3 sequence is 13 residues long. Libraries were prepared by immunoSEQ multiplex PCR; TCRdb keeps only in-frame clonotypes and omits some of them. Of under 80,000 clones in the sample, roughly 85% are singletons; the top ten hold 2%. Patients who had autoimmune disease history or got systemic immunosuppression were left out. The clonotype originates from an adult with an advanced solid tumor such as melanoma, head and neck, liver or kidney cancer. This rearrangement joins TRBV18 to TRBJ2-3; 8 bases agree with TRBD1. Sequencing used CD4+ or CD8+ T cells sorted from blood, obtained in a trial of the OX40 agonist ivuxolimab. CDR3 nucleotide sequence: TGTGCCAGCTCATCCGGACAGGGAAACACGCAGTATTTT. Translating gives CASSSGQGNTQYF.